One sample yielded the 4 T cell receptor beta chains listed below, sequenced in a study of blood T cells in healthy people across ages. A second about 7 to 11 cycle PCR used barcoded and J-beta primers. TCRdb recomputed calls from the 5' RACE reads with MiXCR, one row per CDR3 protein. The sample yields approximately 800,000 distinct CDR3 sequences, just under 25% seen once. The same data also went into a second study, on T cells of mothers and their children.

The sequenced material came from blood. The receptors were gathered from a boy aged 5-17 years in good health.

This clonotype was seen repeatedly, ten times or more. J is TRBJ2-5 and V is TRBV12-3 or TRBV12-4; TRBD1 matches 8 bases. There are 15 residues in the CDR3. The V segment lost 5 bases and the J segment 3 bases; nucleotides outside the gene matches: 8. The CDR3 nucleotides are TGTGCCAGCAGTCCTCAGACAGGGGTGGAAGAGACCCAGTACTTC. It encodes CASSPQTGVEETQYF.

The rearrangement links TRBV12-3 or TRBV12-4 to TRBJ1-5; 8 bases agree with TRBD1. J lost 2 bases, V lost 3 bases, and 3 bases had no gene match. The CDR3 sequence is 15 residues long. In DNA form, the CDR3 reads TGTGCCAGCAGTTTTTGGGGACAGGGCAATCAGCCCCAGCATTTT. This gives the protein CASSFWGQGNQPQHF.

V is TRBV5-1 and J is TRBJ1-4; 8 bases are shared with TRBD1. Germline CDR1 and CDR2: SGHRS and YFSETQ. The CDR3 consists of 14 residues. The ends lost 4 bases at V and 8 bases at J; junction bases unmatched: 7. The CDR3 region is CASSLQGAQEKLFF. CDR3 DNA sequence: TGCGCCAGCAGCCTTCAGGGGGCCCAGGAAAAACTGTTTTTT. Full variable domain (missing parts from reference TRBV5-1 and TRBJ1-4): KAGVTQTPRYLIKTRGQQVTLSCSPISGHRSVSWYQQTPGQGLQFLFEYFSETQRNKGNFPGRFSGRQFSNSRSEMNVSTLELGDSALYLCASSLQGAQEKLFFGSGTQLSVL.

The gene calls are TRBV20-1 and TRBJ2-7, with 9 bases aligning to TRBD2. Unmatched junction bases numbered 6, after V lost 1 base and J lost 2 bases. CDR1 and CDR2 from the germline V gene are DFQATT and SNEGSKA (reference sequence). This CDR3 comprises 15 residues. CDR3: CSARALAGEAYEQYF. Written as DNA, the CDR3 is TGCAGTGCTAGAGCCTTAGCGGGAGAGGCCTACGAGCAGTACTTC.